These T cell receptor beta chains were read from a single sample in a study of OX40 agonist ivuxolimab in advanced cancers. Sequencing used immunoSEQ multiplex PCR; TCRdb keeps in-frame clones, though not all of them. The top ten clones hold under 7% of a sample with some 70,000 clones, around 81% of them seen once. This sample comprised CD4+ or CD8+ T cells sorted from blood, obtained in a trial of the OX40 agonist ivuxolimab. These receptors all come from an adult with an advanced solid tumor such as melanoma, head and neck, liver or kidney cancer. Each CDR3 is given with its conserved first and last residue. D genes are given only for firm matches. The listing skips clone size in some rows; elsewhere it reads once, few, many or a size class.

len: 15; d_gene: -; abundance: once; j_gene: TRBJ2-2; v_gene: TRBV5-5; CDR3nt: TGTGCCAGCAGCTTGGGGCAGGGCCTGGCCGGGGAGCTGTTTTTT; CDR3aa: CASSLGQGLAGELFF
len: 14; d_gene: TRBD2; abundance: -; j_gene: TRBJ2-1; v_gene: TRBV4-1; CDR3nt: TGCGCCAGCAGCCAGGGAGGGAGGAACAATGAGCAGTTCTTC; CDR3aa: CASSQGGRNNEQFF
len: 11; d_gene: -; abundance: -; j_gene: TRBJ2-7; v_gene: TRBV10-3; CDR3nt: TGTGCCATCAGCGCTAGCTACGAGCAGTACTTC; CDR3aa: CAISASYEQYF
len: 17; d_gene: TRBD2; abundance: once; j_gene: TRBJ2-5; v_gene: TRBV7-8; CDR3nt: TGTGCCAGCAGCTCACCTCCGCAGCGGGGGGGCGGGGAGACCCAGTACTTC; CDR3aa: CASSSPPQRGGGETQYF
len: 15; d_gene: TRBD2; abundance: -; j_gene: TRBJ2-7; v_gene: TRBV27; CDR3nt: TGTGCCAGCAGTTTCTTAGCCAGCGGGAGAAGCGAGCAGTACTTC; CDR3aa: CASSFLASGRSEQYF
len: 16; d_gene: -; abundance: once; j_gene: TRBJ1-2; v_gene: TRBV7-9; CDR3nt: TGTGCCAGCAGCTTAAGAGGGGCTCAAGAAAACTATGGCTACACCTTC; CDR3aa: CASSLRGAQENYGYTF
len: 18; d_gene: -; abundance: -; j_gene: TRBJ2-5; v_gene: TRBV7-9; CDR3nt: TGTGCCAGCAGCTTACCAGGGGGGCGAGCAAGGTACCAAGAGACCCAGTACTTC; CDR3aa: CASSLPGGRARYQETQYF
len: 14; d_gene: -; abundance: -; j_gene: TRBJ1-1; v_gene: TRBV18; CDR3nt: TGTGCCAGCTCGTCATCTCTCATGAACACTGAAGCTTTCTTT; CDR3aa: CASSSSLMNTEAFF
len: 15; d_gene: TRBD1; abundance: -; j_gene: TRBJ1-4; v_gene: TRBV7-6; CDR3nt: TGTGCCAGCAGCTTAGCGGGACAGGGGAATGAAAAACTGTTTTTT; CDR3aa: CASSLAGQGNEKLFF
len: 15; d_gene: TRBD1; abundance: -; j_gene: TRBJ1-1; v_gene: TRBV9; CDR3nt: TGTGCCAGCAGCGTAGGACAGGGAAGGAACACTGAAGCTTTCTTT; CDR3aa: CASSVGQGRNTEAFF
len: 13; d_gene: -; abundance: once; j_gene: TRBJ2-2; v_gene: TRBV27; CDR3nt: TGTGCCAGCAGTTTATTGGGTATCGGGGAGCTGTTTTTT; CDR3aa: CASSLLGIGELFF
len: 15; d_gene: -; abundance: few; j_gene: TRBJ1-6; v_gene: TRBV6-6; CDR3nt: TGTGCCAGCCGATCGGAGGGTTCTTGGGCTTCACCCCTCCACTTT; CDR3aa: CASRSEGSWASPLHF
len: 13; d_gene: -; abundance: -; j_gene: TRBJ1-5; v_gene: TRBV6-1; CDR3nt: TGTGCCAGCAGGCAGGGACCAAATCAGCCCCAGCATTTT; CDR3aa: CASRQGPNQPQHF
len: 12; d_gene: -; abundance: -; j_gene: TRBJ1-5; v_gene: TRBV11-3; CDR3nt: TGTGCCAGCAGCCCCAGGGAGAAGCCCCAGCATTTT; CDR3aa: CASSPREKPQHF
len: 16; d_gene: TRBD1; abundance: -; j_gene: TRBJ1-4; v_gene: TRBV7-9; CDR3nt: TGTGCCAGCAGACGCGTCGCGACAGGGGGGCACCCAAAACTGTTTTTT; CDR3aa: CASRRVATGGHPKLFF
len: 17; d_gene: TRBD2; abundance: -; j_gene: TRBJ2-7; v_gene: TRBV11-2; CDR3nt: TGTGCCAGCAGCCACAAACCAGCAGCGGGAGCGGCCCACGAGCAGTACTTC; CDR3aa: CASSHKPAAGAAHEQYF
len: 13; d_gene: -; abundance: -; j_gene: TRBJ1-5; v_gene: TRBV7-2; CDR3nt: TGTGCCAGCAGCGTGACCGGGAATCAGCCCCAGCATTTT; CDR3aa: CASSVTGNQPQHF
len: 15; d_gene: -; abundance: -; j_gene: TRBJ1-4; v_gene: TRBV15; CDR3nt: TGTGCCACCAGCAGAAGTACAACAACTAATGAAAAACTGTTTTTT; CDR3aa: CATSRSTTTNEKLFF
len: 14; d_gene: -; abundance: -; j_gene: TRBJ1-1; v_gene: TRBV4-2; CDR3nt: TGTGCCAGCAAACCGGGACACCAGAGCACTGAAGCTTTCTTT; CDR3aa: CASKPGHQSTEAFF
len: 17; d_gene: -; abundance: -; j_gene: TRBJ1-6; v_gene: TRBV11-2; CDR3nt: TGTGCCAGCAGCTTAGATTCGAGAGGGCGTCGGAATTCACCCCTCCACTTT; CDR3aa: CASSLDSRGRRNSPLHF
len: 15; d_gene: -; abundance: -; j_gene: TRBJ1-1; v_gene: TRBV4-3; CDR3nt: TGCGCCAGCAGCCCGGAGGGGGGGCTGGGCACTGAAGCTTTCTTT; CDR3aa: CASSPEGGLGTEAFF
len: 15; d_gene: -; abundance: -; j_gene: TRBJ2-5; v_gene: TRBV6-1; CDR3nt: TGTGCCAGCAGTGAAGGTTGGGGGATGGGAGAGACCCAGTACTTC; CDR3aa: CASSEGWGMGETQYF
len: 13; d_gene: -; abundance: -; j_gene: TRBJ2-4; v_gene: TRBV11-2; CDR3nt: TGTGCCAGCAGCTCCTTAGCCAAAAACATTCAGTACTTC; CDR3aa: CASSSLAKNIQYF
len: 14; d_gene: -; abundance: -; j_gene: TRBJ1-6; v_gene: TRBV5-4; CDR3nt: TGTGCCAGCAGCTTGGTCAAGACTAATTCACCCCTCCACTTT; CDR3aa: CASSLVKTNSPLHF
len: 15; d_gene: TRBD2; abundance: -; j_gene: TRBJ2-3; v_gene: TRBV27; CDR3nt: TGTGCCAGCAGTTTAGGGACTAGCCTGTCAGATACGCAGTATTTT; CDR3aa: CASSLGTSLSDTQYF
len: 16; d_gene: TRBD2; abundance: -; j_gene: TRBJ2-3; v_gene: TRBV19; CDR3nt: TGTGCCAGTAGTACGTCCCGGGACTACGGCACAGATACGCAGTATTTT; CDR3aa: CASSTSRDYGTDTQYF
len: 19; d_gene: TRBD1; abundance: -; j_gene: TRBJ2-3; v_gene: TRBV27; CDR3nt: TGTGCCAGCAGTTCCCTCGGGACCCGACAGGGCCACGTGCTAGATACGCAGTATTTT; CDR3aa: CASSSLGTRQGHVLDTQYF
len: 17; d_gene: -; abundance: once; j_gene: TRBJ2-1; v_gene: TRBV5-6; CDR3nt: TGTGCCAGCAGCTTGGCCACGATGAGTCCTAGATACAATGAGCAGTTCTTC; CDR3aa: CASSLATMSPRYNEQFF
len: 15; d_gene: -; abundance: -; j_gene: TRBJ1-4; v_gene: TRBV7-7; CDR3nt: TGTGCTAGCAGCTCCGGGAGGGTGGCTAATGAAAAACTGTTTTTT; CDR3aa: CASSSGRVANEKLFF
len: 15; d_gene: TRBD2; abundance: -; j_gene: TRBJ2-7; v_gene: TRBV7-2; CDR3nt: TGTGCCAGCAGCTGGACTAGCGGGACCTCCTACGAGCAGTACTTC; CDR3aa: CASSWTSGTSYEQYF
len: 16; d_gene: TRBD2; abundance: -; j_gene: TRBJ2-3; v_gene: TRBV9; CDR3nt: TGTGCCAGCAGCTCAGCCGGACTAGCAACCTCAGATACGCAGTATTTT; CDR3aa: CASSSAGLATSDTQYF
len: 13; d_gene: -; abundance: -; j_gene: TRBJ2-5; v_gene: TRBV9; CDR3nt: TGTGCCAGCGGGCAGGGGGGTGGAGAGACCCAGTACTTC; CDR3aa: CASGQGGGETQYF
len: 15; d_gene: -; abundance: few; j_gene: TRBJ1-5; v_gene: TRBV5-1; CDR3nt: TGCGCCAGCAGTCCCGGGGCGGGTCTCAATCAGCCCCAGCATTTT; CDR3aa: CASSPGAGLNQPQHF
len: 14; d_gene: TRBD2; abundance: -; j_gene: TRBJ2-5; v_gene: TRBV2; CDR3nt: TGTGCCAGCAGTCCGACCACTAGCGTGGAGACCCAGTACTTC; CDR3aa: CASSPTTSVETQYF
len: 15; d_gene: TRBD2; abundance: -; j_gene: TRBJ2-1; v_gene: TRBV19; CDR3nt: TGTGCCAGTAGCCAAGGGACTAGCGGCTACAATGAGCAGTTCTTC; CDR3aa: CASSQGTSGYNEQFF
len: 17; d_gene: TRBD1; abundance: -; j_gene: TRBJ2-7; v_gene: TRBV4-3; CDR3nt: TGCGCCAGCAGCCAGATTCCGCCGGGACAGGGGGTCCACGAGCAGTACTTC; CDR3aa: CASSQIPPGQGVHEQYF
len: 13; d_gene: -; abundance: -; j_gene: TRBJ2-2; v_gene: TRBV27; CDR3nt: TGTGCCAGCAGTCCGCACAACACCGGGGAGCTGTTTTTT; CDR3aa: CASSPHNTGELFF
len: 16; d_gene: TRBD2; abundance: -; j_gene: TRBJ2-4; v_gene: TRBV30; CDR3nt: TGTGCCTGGAGTGCCCTAGCGGGAGGTGCCAAAAACATTCAGTACTTC; CDR3aa: CAWSALAGGAKNIQYF
len: 12; d_gene: -; abundance: once; j_gene: TRBJ2-1; v_gene: TRBV11-2; CDR3nt: TGTGCCAGCAGCCCTCAAGACCGGGGGCAGTTCTTC; CDR3aa: CASSPQDRGQFF
len: 14; d_gene: TRBD2; abundance: -; j_gene: TRBJ2-1; v_gene: TRBV5-1; CDR3nt: TGCGCCAGCAGCTTAGCGGGAGGGCCCGGTGAGCAGTTCTTC; CDR3aa: CASSLAGGPGEQFF
len: 14; d_gene: -; abundance: -; j_gene: TRBJ1-1; v_gene: TRBV5-3; CDR3nt: TGTGCCAGAAGCTTGGACAGGGAGGCCGCTGAAGCTTTCTTT; CDR3aa: CARSLDREAAEAFF
len: 15; d_gene: TRBD2; abundance: -; j_gene: TRBJ2-7; v_gene: TRBV18; CDR3nt: TGTGCCAGCTCACCACCGACCGGGACTAGTGCCGAGCAGTACTTC; CDR3aa: CASSPPTGTSAEQYF
len: 14; d_gene: -; abundance: -; j_gene: TRBJ2-7; v_gene: TRBV9; CDR3nt: TGTGCCAGCAGCGGGTCGGCCGCGTGGCACGAGCAGTACTTC; CDR3aa: CASSGSAAWHEQYF
len: 19; d_gene: TRBD2; abundance: -; j_gene: TRBJ2-3; v_gene: TRBV13; CDR3nt: TGTGCCAGCAGCTCGCATCGACTAGCGGGGGCCAAAGGCACAGATACGCAGTATTTT; CDR3aa: CASSSHRLAGAKGTDTQYF
len: 13; d_gene: -; abundance: -; j_gene: TRBJ1-5; v_gene: TRBV6-5; CDR3nt: TGTGCCAGCAGTTATGATAGCAATCAGCCCCAGCATTTT; CDR3aa: CASSYDSNQPQHF
len: 16; d_gene: TRBD1; abundance: -; j_gene: TRBJ1-2; v_gene: TRBV6-5; CDR3nt: TGTGCCAGCAGTTACTCGACGACAGGGCCTAACTATGGCTACACCTTC; CDR3aa: CASSYSTTGPNYGYTF
len: 14; d_gene: -; abundance: -; j_gene: TRBJ2-2; v_gene: TRBV9; CDR3nt: TGTGCCAGCAGCGTGGGTCTGTGGGACGGGGAGCTGTTTTTT; CDR3aa: CASSVGLWDGELFF
len: 16; d_gene: TRBD2; abundance: -; j_gene: TRBJ2-5; v_gene: TRBV5-1; CDR3nt: TGCGCCAGCAGCTTGGGTCTAGCGGGGGGGCAAGAGACCCAGTACTTC; CDR3aa: CASSLGLAGGQETQYF
len: 13; d_gene: TRBD1; abundance: few; j_gene: TRBJ1-2; v_gene: TRBV7-2; CDR3nt: TGTGCCAGCAGCTCGCGGACAGGGGGTGGCTACACCTTC; CDR3aa: CASSSRTGGGYTF
len: 15; d_gene: TRBD1; abundance: -; j_gene: TRBJ1-5; v_gene: TRBV2; CDR3nt: TGTGCCAGCAGTGTGGACAGGGGAAGCAATCAGCCCCAGCATTTT; CDR3aa: CASSVDRGSNQPQHF
len: 13; d_gene: -; abundance: -; j_gene: TRBJ2-3; v_gene: TRBV29-1; CDR3nt: TGCAGCGTGGGGGCAGGGAGCACAGATACGCAGTATTTT; CDR3aa: CSVGAGSTDTQYF
len: 15; d_gene: -; abundance: -; j_gene: TRBJ2-3; v_gene: TRBV6-5; CDR3nt: TGTGCCAGCAGTTACTCGAACAGATACACAGATACGCAGTATTTT; CDR3aa: CASSYSNRYTDTQYF
len: 15; d_gene: TRBD2; abundance: -; j_gene: TRBJ2-1; v_gene: TRBV19; CDR3nt: TGTGCCAGTGGCCGCCGGGAGGGGGGGTACAATGAGCAGTTCTTC; CDR3aa: CASGRREGGYNEQFF
len: 14; d_gene: -; abundance: -; j_gene: TRBJ2-1; v_gene: TRBV2; CDR3nt: TGTGCCAGCTTCGAAAGGCGCAGTCAGAATGAGCAGTTCTTC; CDR3aa: CASFERRSQNEQFF